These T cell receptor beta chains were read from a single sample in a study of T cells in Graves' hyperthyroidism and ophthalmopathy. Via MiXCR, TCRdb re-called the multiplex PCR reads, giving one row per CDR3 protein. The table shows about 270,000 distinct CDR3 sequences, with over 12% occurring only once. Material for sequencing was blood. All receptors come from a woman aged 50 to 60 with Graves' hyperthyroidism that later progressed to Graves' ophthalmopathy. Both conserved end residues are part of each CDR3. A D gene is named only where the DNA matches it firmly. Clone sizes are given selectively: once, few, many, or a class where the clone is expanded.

CDR3 protein: CASSQDPDRANDNQPQHF; CDR3 DNA: TGCGCCAGCAGCCAAGATCCGGACAGGGCGAATGACAATCAGCCCCAGCATTTT; V gene: TRBV4-1; J gene: TRBJ1-5; clone size: -; D gene: TRBD1
CDR3 protein: CASSRGRGTDTQYF; CDR3 DNA: TGTGCCAGCTCACGGGGCAGGGGCACAGATACGCAGTATTTT; V gene: TRBV10-1; J gene: TRBJ2-3; clone size: many; D gene: -
CDR3 protein: CSAQSGAGRQTYGYTF; CDR3 DNA: TGCAGTGCCCAGAGCGGTGCGGGCCGGCAAACCTATGGCTACACCTTC; V gene: TRBV20-1; J gene: TRBJ1-2; clone size: -; D gene: -
CDR3 protein: CASSGRGGSAYNEQFF; CDR3 DNA: TGTGCCAGCAGCGGTCGGGGCGGGAGCGCCTACAATGAGCAGTTCTTC; V gene: TRBV7-9; J gene: TRBJ2-1; clone size: many; D gene: TRBD2
CDR3 protein: CASSPTVTGELFF; CDR3 DNA: TGTGCCAGCAGCCCGACAGTGACCGGGGAGCTGTTTTTT; V gene: TRBV5-8; J gene: TRBJ2-2; clone size: -; D gene: -
CDR3 protein: CASSPRDGNTEAFF; CDR3 DNA: TGTGCCAGCTCACCGCGTGACGGGAACACTGAAGCTTTCTTT; V gene: TRBV18; J gene: TRBJ1-1; clone size: many; D gene: -
CDR3 protein: CASSVVAGGPGETQYF; CDR3 DNA: TGTGCCAGCAGCGTAGTAGCGGGAGGCCCCGGGGAGACCCAGTACTTC; V gene: TRBV9; J gene: TRBJ2-5; clone size: few; D gene: TRBD2
CDR3 protein: CASSKRSRYEETQYF; CDR3 DNA: TGTGCCAGCAGTAAACGGTCCCGATACGAAGAGACCCAGTACTTC; V gene: TRBV6-2/TRBV6-3; J gene: TRBJ2-5; clone size: once; D gene: -
CDR3 protein: CATSNTGELFF; CDR3 DNA: TGTGCCACCAGTAACACCGGGGAGCTGTTTTTT; V gene: TRBV24-1; J gene: TRBJ2-2; clone size: many; D gene: -
CDR3 protein: CASSFEDKGDTQYF; CDR3 DNA: TGTGCCAGCAGCTTCGAAGATAAGGGCGATACGCAGTATTTT; V gene: TRBV28; J gene: TRBJ2-3; clone size: many; D gene: -
CDR3 protein: CASSLEGAFGTQYF; CDR3 DNA: TGTGCCAGCAGCTTAGAGGGAGCATTTGGGACCCAGTACTTC; V gene: TRBV7-8; J gene: TRBJ2-5; clone size: -; D gene: -
CDR3 protein: CASSWPGTAGNTIYF; CDR3 DNA: TGTGCCAGCAGTTGGCCAGGGACGGCTGGAAACACCATATATTTT; V gene: TRBV6-8; J gene: TRBJ1-3; clone size: few; D gene: -
CDR3 protein: CASSLLHGSSGNTIYF; CDR3 DNA: TGTGCCAGCAGCCTACTACACGGCAGCTCTGGAAACACCATATATTTT; V gene: TRBV11-2; J gene: TRBJ1-3; clone size: many; D gene: -
CDR3 protein: CASSPKDRGPSYEQYF; CDR3 DNA: TGTGCCAGCAGCCCAAAAGACAGGGGACCCTCCTACGAGCAGTACTTC; V gene: TRBV3-1; J gene: TRBJ2-7; clone size: many; D gene: TRBD1
CDR3 protein: CASSFLENQPQHF; CDR3 DNA: TGTGCCAGCAGCTTCCTGGAGAATCAGCCCCAGCATTTT; V gene: TRBV7-9; J gene: TRBJ1-5; clone size: many; D gene: -
CDR3 protein: CSARVSGRLREQFF; CDR3 DNA: TGCAGTGCTAGGGTTAGCGGGAGGTTACGGGAGCAGTTCTTC; V gene: TRBV20-1; J gene: TRBJ2-1; clone size: many; D gene: TRBD2
CDR3 protein: CASSLSITDKETQYF; CDR3 DNA: TGTGCCAGCAGCTTAAGTATAACAGACAAAGAGACCCAGTACTTC; V gene: TRBV7-2; J gene: TRBJ2-5; clone size: -; D gene: -
CDR3 protein: CAISGLGISGNTIYF; CDR3 DNA: TGTGCCATCAGTGGCCTGGGGATCTCTGGAAACACCATATATTTT; V gene: TRBV10-3; J gene: TRBJ1-3; clone size: -; D gene: -
CDR3 protein: CATAVGGGLGTDTQYF; CDR3 DNA: TGTGCCACTGCGGTAGGAGGGGGACTCGGCACAGATACGCAGTATTTT; V gene: TRBV24-1; J gene: TRBJ2-3; clone size: many; D gene: -
CDR3 protein: CAWSREGREAFF; CDR3 DNA: TGTGCCTGGAGTAGGGAAGGGCGTGAAGCTTTCTTT; V gene: TRBV30; J gene: TRBJ1-1; clone size: many; D gene: -
CDR3 protein: CASSQINTGELFF; CDR3 DNA: TGTGCCAGCAGCCAGATAAACACCGGGGAGCTGTTTTTT; V gene: TRBV3-1; J gene: TRBJ2-2; clone size: few; D gene: -
CDR3 protein: CASSYPGLADSYEQYF; CDR3 DNA: TGTGCCAGCAGTTACCCGGGACTAGCGGACTCCTACGAGCAGTACTTC; V gene: TRBV6-5; J gene: TRBJ2-7; clone size: few; D gene: TRBD2